The present entry profiles one TCR beta chain with its context. The study recruited people aged roughly 18 to 89 years across around 23 US areas. This table comes from immunoSEQ multiplex PCR, and its TCRdb copy is limited to in-frame clones, with some not included. The profile shows approximately 240,000 clones, 75% to 90% of them singletons. The record originates from a study of blood T cell repertoires in COVID-19. V gave up 2 bases and J gave up 4 bases; unmatched junction bases: 11. Germline V gene data show CDR1 as MNHEY and CDR2 as SMNVEV (reference sequence). The CDR3 loop spans 16 amino acids.

The chain links TRBV27 to TRBJ2-7; 7 bases line up with TRBD2. The clonotype comes from a woman younger than 45 with acute COVID-19. Sequencing was carried out using PBMCs or T cells enriched from blood (not recorded which). DNA of the CDR3: TGTGCCAGCAGTTTACGGGGGGATGTTCGTAATTACGAGCAGTACTTC. This encodes CASSLRGDVRNYEQYF.